This T cell receptor beta chain was sequenced during a study of blood T cells in healthy people across ages. Through a sample-barcoded 5' primer and a J-beta primer mix, a second PCR was run for roughly 6 to 11 cycles. Using its own MiXCR run on the 5' RACE reads, TCRdb lists one record per CDR3 protein. The sample holds approximately 1,000,000 distinct CDR3 sequences, about two fifths seen once. CDR3 length: 14 residues. Germline CDR1 and CDR2: SEHNR and FQNEAQ (reference sequence). V lost 3 bases to trimming and J lost 5 bases; unmatched junction nucleotides: 4. The chain uses TRBV7-9 and TRBJ1-5, with 7 nucleotides matching TRBD1. The receptor was isolated from a man younger than 30 in good health. Source material: blood. CDR3 nucleotide sequence: TGTGCCAGCAGCTTCGGGACAGCCGATCAGCCCCAGCATTTT. Amino acids: CASSFGTADQPQHF.